This T cell receptor (beta chain) was captured in a study of regulatory T cells in long-lasting Graves disease. As for time point: persistent/refractory GD, antithyroid drugs over 5 years with positive TRAb. PBMCs were the source of the RNA used for TCR sequencing. Through Arm-PCR of CDR3 regions and iRepertoire HTBI primers, TCR beta libraries were built. Via MiXCR, TCRdb re-called the multiplex PCR reads, giving one row per CDR3 protein. The sample holds over 650,000 distinct CDR3 sequences, about 32% seen once. This clonotype was found many times. V dropped 1 base and J dropped 0 bases, with 4 bases sitting between them. The CDR3 sequence is 12 residues long. The germline V gene encodes CDR1 SQVTM and CDR2 ANQGSEA.

J is TRBJ2-7 and V is TRBV29-1; D gene unclear. Specimen: peripheral blood mononuclear cells (PBMCs), collected when the disease was refractory, from a patient treated with antithyroid drugs. The TCR sequence derives from a female donor with Graves disease. CDR3 nucleotides: TGCAGCGTTGAAGGGCCCTCCTACGAGCAGTACTTC. The encoded protein is CSVEGPSYEQYF.